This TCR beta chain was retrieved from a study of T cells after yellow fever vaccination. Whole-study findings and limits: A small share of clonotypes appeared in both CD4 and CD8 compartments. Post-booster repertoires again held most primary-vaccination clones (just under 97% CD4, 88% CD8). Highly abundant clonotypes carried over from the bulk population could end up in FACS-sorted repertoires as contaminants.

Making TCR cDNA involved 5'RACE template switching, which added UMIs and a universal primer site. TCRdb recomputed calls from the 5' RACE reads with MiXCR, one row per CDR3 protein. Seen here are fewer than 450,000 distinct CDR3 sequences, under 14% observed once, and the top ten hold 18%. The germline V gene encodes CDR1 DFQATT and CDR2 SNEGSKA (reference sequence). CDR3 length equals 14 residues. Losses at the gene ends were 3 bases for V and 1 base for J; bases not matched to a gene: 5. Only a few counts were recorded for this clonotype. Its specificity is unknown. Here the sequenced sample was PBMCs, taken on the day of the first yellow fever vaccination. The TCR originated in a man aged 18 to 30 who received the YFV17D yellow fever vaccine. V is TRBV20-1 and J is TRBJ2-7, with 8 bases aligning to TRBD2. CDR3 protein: CSASRERGSYEQYF. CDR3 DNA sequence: TGCAGTGCTAGTAGGGAGCGGGGGTCCTACGAGCAGTACTTC.